This T cell receptor beta chain was sequenced for a study of cytomegalovirus exposure and HLA in healthy donors. TCRdb's table, derived via immunoSEQ multiplex PCR, lists solely in-frame clones and lacks some. Among 150,000 to 180,000 clones, roughly 84% were seen once, and the ten largest hold 2.1%. This clone showed up just once. Its antigen is as yet unknown. Study results and limitations: Confirmation was obtained in vitro that three CMV-associated chains are specific for CMV antigens.

Trimming pared 6 bases from V and 0 bases from J, leaving 13 bases between. Germline-derived CDR1 and CDR2 are LNHDA and SQIVND (reference sequence). CDR3 size: 15 residues. The source material was PBMCs. The source is a human donor in good health. V gene TRBV19 combines with J gene TRBJ2-3; TRBD2 is a possible D gene (5 bases). The CDR3 is CASRVTTGSTDTQYF. The CDR3 DNA reads TGTGCCAGTAGAGTCACCACGGGGAGCACAGATACGCAGTATTTT.